What follows is one T cell receptor beta chain and its context. Its antigen remains unidentified. The data originate from a study of cytomegalovirus exposure and HLA in healthy donors. Points from the study as a whole: Accurate predictions that matched the HLA-A and HLA-B alleles of most subjects were reportedly made from TCR beta sequences.

It was with 60 Vbeta and 13 Jbeta primers that the PCR ran. The protocol was immunoSEQ multiplex PCR, while the TCRdb copy is restricted to in-frame clones and leaves out a portion. The sample consists of tens of thousands of clones, 75% of them appearing once. Germline V gene lookup returns CDR1 MDHEN and CDR2 SYDVKM. V was trimmed by 7 bases and J by 1 base, leaving 11 bases between them. The CDR3 is 15 amino acids. The sequence derives from a man aged 35 to 55 in good health and CMV-seronegative. Sample: PBMCs. The chain joins TRBV28 to TRBJ2-6, with D possibly TRBD2 on 6 matching bases. The CDR3 nucleotides read TGTGCCAGCATCCCCGGGGGATCTGGGGCCAACGTCCTGACTTTC. Its translation is CASIPGGSGANVLTF.